A selection of T cell receptor beta chains follows, all from one sample in a study of identical twins. TCRdb re-analysed the 5' RACE reads in MiXCR, keeping a single row per CDR3 protein. This table has approximately 1.8 million distinct CDR3 sequences, less than 35% appearing once. The source material was cord blood. These receptors originate from a newborn girl in good health. Both conserved end residues are part of each CDR3. D genes are given only for firm matches. Not all rows give a size; the values are once, few, many and, for expanded clones, a class.

clone_size d_call j_call v_call cdr3_aa cdr3_nt
few TRBD2 TRBJ2-5 TRBV12-3/TRBV12-4 CASSFSAERGQETQYF TGTGCCAGCAGTTTTAGCGCCGAGCGGGGACAAGAGACCCAGTACTTC
. . TRBJ2-1 TRBV9 CASSVEGSVAYNEQFF TGTGCCAGCAGCGTAGAGGGTAGCGTTGCCTACAATGAGCAGTTCTTC
. . TRBJ1-5 TRBV20-1 CSARGGGRASVFSNHPQHF TGCAGTGCTAGAGGCGGGGGGAGGGCGTCAGTATTTAGCAATCACCCCCAGCATTTT
. . TRBJ1-1 TRBV28 CASSSPGQVNTEAFF TGTGCCAGCAGTTCTCCGGGACAAGTCAACACTGAAGCTTTCTTT
few . TRBJ1-2 TRBV29-1 CSVETSTGYGYTF TGCAGCGTTGAAACTTCGACAGGCTATGGCTACACCTTC
. TRBD1 TRBJ1-3 TRBV7-2 CASSHSTGASSGNIIYF TGTGCCAGCAGCCACTCAACAGGGGCAAGCTCTGGAAACATCATATATTTT
few TRBD1 TRBJ2-6 TRBV25-1 CASSDSLRRGPGANVLTF TGTGCCAGCAGTGACTCTTTACGAAGGGGGCCTGGGGCCAACGTCCTGACTTTC
few . TRBJ1-2 TRBV6-4 CASSAQGRGPNYGYTF TGTGCCAGCAGTGCCCAAGGTAGAGGGCCCAACTATGGCTACACCTTC
. TRBD1 TRBJ1-2 TRBV29-1 CSVSGGSGYTF TGCAGCGTTTCAGGGGGGTCTGGCTACACCTTC
. . TRBJ1-1 TRBV21-1 CASSKGRMNTEAFF TGTGCCAGCAGCAAGGGCAGGATGAACACTGAAGCTTTCTTT
many . TRBJ2-3 TRBV29-1 CSSGAEIKMDTQYF TGCAGCTCCGGAGCGGAAATTAAGATGGATACGCAGTATTTT
. . TRBJ2-3 TRBV9 CASSVALRAGRDTQYF TGTGCCAGCAGCGTAGCCCTGCGGGCAGGGAGGGATACGCAGTATTTT
. . TRBJ1-2 TRBV6-5 CASTDMGFGGYTF TGTGCCAGCACCGATATGGGGTTCGGTGGCTACACCTTC
few TRBD2 TRBJ2-7 TRBV6-6 CASSYEVGLAGSEQYF TGTGCCAGCAGTTACGAGGTGGGGCTAGCGGGGTCTGAGCAGTACTTC
. . TRBJ1-2 TRBV2 CASRAPSKLYGYTF TGTGCCAGCAGAGCCCCGAGCAAACTCTATGGCTACACCTTC
few TRBD1 TRBJ2-1 TRBV20-1 CSARVLTGLSTGDYNEQFF TGCAGTGCTAGAGTTCTGACAGGGCTCAGTACCGGCGACTACAATGAGCAGTTCTTC
. TRBD2 TRBJ2-5 TRBV27 CASSLRAGGFPYF TGTGCCAGCAGCCTAAGGGCGGGGGGCTTCCCGTACTTC
many . TRBJ2-4 TRBV5-4 CASSLSQGNIQYF TGTGCCAGCAGCTTATCCCAGGGAAACATTCAGTACTTC
. TRBD2 TRBJ2-2 TRBV7-2 CASRELAAAGELFF TGTGCCAGCAGGGAACTAGCGGCCGCCGGGGAGCTGTTTTTT
. . TRBJ2-1 TRBV6-5 CASRTQGTGVETQFF TGTGCCAGCAGGACACAGGGGACGGGAGTGGAGACCCAGTTCTTC
. . TRBJ1-4 TRBV20-1 CSARQGGRGEKLFF TGCAGTGCTAGACAGGGAGGGCGGGGGGAAAAACTGTTTTTT
few TRBD2 TRBJ2-5 TRBV3-1 CASSQGLLAGGYQETQYF TGTGCCAGCAGCCAAGGGTTACTAGCGGGGGGGTACCAAGAGACCCAGTACTTC
. . TRBJ2-7 TRBV10-2 CASSDYFGYEQYF TGCGCCAGCAGTGACTACTTTGGATACGAGCAGTACTTC
many . TRBJ2-7 TRBV28 CASEGLLDPSYEQYF TGTGCCAGCGAGGGATTACTAGATCCTTCCTACGAGCAGTACTTC
. TRBD1 TRBJ1-1 TRBV6-5 CASSYRGRQNTEAFF TGTGCCAGCAGTTACAGGGGGCGGCAGAACACTGAAGCTTTCTTT
. . TRBJ1-6 TRBV5-1 CASSPGRHMALHF TGCGCCAGCAGCCCGGGACGGCATATGGCCCTCCACTTT
. TRBD2 TRBJ2-7 TRBV29-1 CSVELAGGYNEQYF TGCAGCGTTGAACTAGCGGGAGGCTACAATGAGCAGTACTTC
. . TRBJ1-1 TRBV5-6 CASSLTRRLNTEAFF TGTGCCAGCAGCTTAACCCGCCGCCTGAACACTGAAGCTTTCTTT
. TRBD1 TRBJ1-5 TRBV16 CASSQPGQGMNQPQHF TGTGCCAGCAGCCAACCGGGACAGGGAATGAATCAGCCCCAGCATTTT
many . TRBJ2-1 TRBV25-1 CASSARDLSYNEQFF TGTGCCAGCAGTGCAAGGGACCTCTCCTACAATGAGCAGTTCTTC
. . TRBJ2-3 TRBV27 CASSLCAGEVTQYF TGTGCCAGCAGTTTATGTGCCGGCGAGGTTACGCAGTATTTT
. . TRBJ1-5 TRBV6-7 CASSYPGTRRGNHPQHF TGTGCCAGCAGTTACCCTGGGACACGGAGGGGCAATCACCCCCAGCATTTT
. TRBD2 TRBJ2-5 TRBV7-2 CASSLPERGLYQETQYF TGTGCCAGCAGCTTGCCCGAGCGGGGGTTGTACCAAGAGACCCAGTACTTC
few . TRBJ2-5 TRBV2 CASSERRKQSGETQYF TGTGCCAGCAGTGAACGGCGGAAGCAGTCTGGAGAGACCCAGTACTTC
. TRBD1 TRBJ1-1 TRBV15 CATSSSGQGGTEAFF TGTGCCACCAGCAGTTCGGGACAGGGCGGCACTGAAGCTTTCTTT
. TRBD1 TRBJ2-1 TRBV6-5 CASSYTYRGPAYNEQFF TGTGCCAGCAGTTACACCTACAGGGGGCCAGCCTACAATGAGCAGTTCTTC
. . TRBJ2-1 TRBV7-2 CASTREAAYNEQIF TGTGCCAGCACCCGCGAAGCGGCGTACAATGAGCAGATCTTC
. TRBD2 TRBJ2-2 TRBV4-2 CASSPRLAGGAGELFF TGTGCCAGCAGCCCGAGACTAGCGGGGGGCGCCGGGGAGCTGTTTTTT
. . TRBJ1-4 TRBV18 CASSLREQREKLFF TGTGCCAGCTCACTCCGGGAGCAACGCGAAAAACTGTTTTTT
once TRBD1 TRBJ1-6 TRBV7-8 CASSLAGATGNNSPLHF TGTGCCAGCAGCTTAGCTGGCGCGACAGGGAATAATTCACCCCTCCACTTT
few . TRBJ1-1 TRBV10-1 CASSEQGWTEAFF TGCGCCAGCAGTGAACAGGGTTGGACTGAAGCTTTCTTT
many . TRBJ2-7 TRBV27 CASSVFLGGYEQYF TGTGCCAGCAGTGTCTTCTTAGGGGGGTACGAGCAGTACTTC